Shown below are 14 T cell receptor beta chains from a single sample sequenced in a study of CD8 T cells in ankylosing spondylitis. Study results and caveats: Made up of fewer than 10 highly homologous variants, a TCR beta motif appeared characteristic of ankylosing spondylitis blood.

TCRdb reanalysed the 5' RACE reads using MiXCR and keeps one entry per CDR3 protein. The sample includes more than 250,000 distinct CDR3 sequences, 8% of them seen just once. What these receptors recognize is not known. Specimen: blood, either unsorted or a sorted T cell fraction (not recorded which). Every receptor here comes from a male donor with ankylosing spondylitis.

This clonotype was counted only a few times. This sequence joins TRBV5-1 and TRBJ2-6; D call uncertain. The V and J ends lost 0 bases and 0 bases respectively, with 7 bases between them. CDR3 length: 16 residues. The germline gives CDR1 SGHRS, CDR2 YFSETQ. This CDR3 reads CASSLGGVSGANVLTF. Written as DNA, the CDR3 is TGCGCCAGCAGCTTGGGCGGTGTCTCTGGGGCCAACGTCCTGACTTTC. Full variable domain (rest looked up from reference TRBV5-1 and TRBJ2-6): KAGVTQTPRYLIKTRGQQVTLSCSPISGHRSVSWYQQTPGQGLQFLFEYFSETQRNKGNFPGRFSGRQFSNSRSEMNVSTLELGDSALYLCASSLGGVSGANVLTFGAGSRLTVL.

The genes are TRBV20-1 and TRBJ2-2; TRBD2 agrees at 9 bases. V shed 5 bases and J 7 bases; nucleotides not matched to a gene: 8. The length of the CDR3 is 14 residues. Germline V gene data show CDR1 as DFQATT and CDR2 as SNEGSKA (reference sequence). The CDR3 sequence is CSAGVTSGHGELFF. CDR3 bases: TGCAGTGCTGGGGTTACTAGCGGGCACGGGGAGCTGTTTTTT.

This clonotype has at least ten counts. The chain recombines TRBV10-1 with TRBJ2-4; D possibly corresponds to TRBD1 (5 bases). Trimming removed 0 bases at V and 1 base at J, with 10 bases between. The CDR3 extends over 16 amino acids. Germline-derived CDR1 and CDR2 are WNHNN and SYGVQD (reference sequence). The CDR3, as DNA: TGCGCCAGCAGTGAGTCCGACACAGGTGCCAAAAACATTCAGTACTTC. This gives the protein CASSESDTGAKNIQYF.

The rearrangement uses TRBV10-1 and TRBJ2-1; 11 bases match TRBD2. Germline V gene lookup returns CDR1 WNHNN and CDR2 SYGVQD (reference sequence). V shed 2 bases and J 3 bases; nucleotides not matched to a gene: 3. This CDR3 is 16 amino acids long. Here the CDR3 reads CASSEEGTSGYNEQFF. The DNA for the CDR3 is TGCGCCAGCAGTGAGGAAGGGACTAGCGGCTACAATGAGCAGTTCTTC.

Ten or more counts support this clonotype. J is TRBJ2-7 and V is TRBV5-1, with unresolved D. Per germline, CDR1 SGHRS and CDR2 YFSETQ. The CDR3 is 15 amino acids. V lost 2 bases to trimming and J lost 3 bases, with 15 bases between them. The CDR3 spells CASSFLGTYLYEQYF. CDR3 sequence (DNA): TGCGCCAGCAGCTTTCTAGGTACTTACCTCTACGAGCAGTACTTC.

CDR3 protein: CSVELIRGTEAFF. CDR3 nucleotide sequence: TGCAGCGTTGAACTTATCAGGGGCACTGAAGCTTTCTTT. The J gene is TRBJ1-1, the V gene TRBV29-1; possible D gene TRBD1, 6 bases. The CDR3 runs to 13 residues. Germline CDR1 reads SQVTM; CDR2 reads ANQGSEA. The V end was cut by 2 bases, the J end by 4 bases, with 11 bases between.

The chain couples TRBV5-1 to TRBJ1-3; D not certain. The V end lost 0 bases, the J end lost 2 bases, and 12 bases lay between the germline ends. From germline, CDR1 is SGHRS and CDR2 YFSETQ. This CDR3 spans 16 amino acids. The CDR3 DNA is TGCGCCAGCAGCTTGGAAGCAGACTTGGCTGGAAACACCATATATTTT. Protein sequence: CASSLEADLAGNTIYF.

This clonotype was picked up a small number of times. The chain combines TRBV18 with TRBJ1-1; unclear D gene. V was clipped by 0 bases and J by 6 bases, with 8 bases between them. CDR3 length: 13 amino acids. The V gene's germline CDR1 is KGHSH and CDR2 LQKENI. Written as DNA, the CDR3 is TGTGCCAGCTCACCACCAGATCTTTCTGAAGCTTTCTTT. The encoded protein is CASSPPDLSEAFF. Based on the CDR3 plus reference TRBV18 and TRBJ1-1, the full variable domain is NAGVMQNPRHLVRRRGQEARLRCSPMKGHSHVYWYRQLPEEGLKFMVYLQKENIIDESGMPKERFSAEFPKEGPSILRIQQVVRGDSAAYFCASSPPDLSEAFFGQGTRLTVV.

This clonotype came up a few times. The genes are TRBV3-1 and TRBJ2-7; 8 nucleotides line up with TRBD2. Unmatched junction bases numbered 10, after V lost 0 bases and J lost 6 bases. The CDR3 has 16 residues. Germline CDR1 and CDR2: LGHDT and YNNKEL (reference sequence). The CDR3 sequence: CASSQDWVAGPREQYF. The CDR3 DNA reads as TGTGCCAGCAGCCAAGATTGGGTAGCGGGACCCCGCGAGCAGTACTTC.

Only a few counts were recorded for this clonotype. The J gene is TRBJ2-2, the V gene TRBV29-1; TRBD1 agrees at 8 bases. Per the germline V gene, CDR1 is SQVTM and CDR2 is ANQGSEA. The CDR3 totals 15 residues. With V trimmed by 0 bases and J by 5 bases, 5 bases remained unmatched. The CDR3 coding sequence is TGCAGCGTTGAAGATTCAGGGGGCTTGACCGGGGAGCTGTTTTTT. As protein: CSVEDSGGLTGELFF.

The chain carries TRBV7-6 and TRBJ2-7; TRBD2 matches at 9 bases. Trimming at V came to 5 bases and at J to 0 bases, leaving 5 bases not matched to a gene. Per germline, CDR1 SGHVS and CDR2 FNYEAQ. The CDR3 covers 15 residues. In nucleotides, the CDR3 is TGTGCCAGCAGCAGACTAGCGGAGAGCTCCTACGAGCAGTACTTC. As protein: CASSRLAESSYEQYF.

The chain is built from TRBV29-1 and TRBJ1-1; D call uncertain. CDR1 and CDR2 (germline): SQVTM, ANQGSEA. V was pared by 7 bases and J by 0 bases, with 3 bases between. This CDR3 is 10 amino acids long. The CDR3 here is CSAMNTEAFF. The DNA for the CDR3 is TGCAGCGCTATGAACACTGAAGCTTTCTTT.

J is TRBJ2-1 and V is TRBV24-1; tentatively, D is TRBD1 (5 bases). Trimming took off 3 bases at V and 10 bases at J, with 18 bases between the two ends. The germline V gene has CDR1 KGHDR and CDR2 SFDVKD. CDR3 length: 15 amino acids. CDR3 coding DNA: TGTGCCACCAGTGATGGACCAGGGTTAGGATACGAGCAGTTCTTC. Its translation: CATSDGPGLGYEQFF.

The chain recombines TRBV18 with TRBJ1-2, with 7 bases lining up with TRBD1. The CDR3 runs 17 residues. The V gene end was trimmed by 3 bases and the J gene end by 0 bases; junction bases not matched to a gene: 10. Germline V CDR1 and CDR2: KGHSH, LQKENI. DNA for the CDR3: TGTGCCAGCTCACCTTTTGCGACAGGGCGAACTAACTATGGCTACACCTTC. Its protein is CASSPFATGRTNYGYTF.